The 8 T cell receptor beta chains listed next were all sequenced from one sample in a study of blood T cell repertoires in COVID-19. Assay used: immunoSEQ multiplex PCR; TCRdb lists only in-frame clones, some missing. The top ten hold 1.1% of the sample, which has over 100,000 clones, 75% to 90% seen once. Material: peripheral blood. Receptor source: a human donor in a cohort sampled during active COVID-19.

The gene calls are TRBV7-2 and TRBJ2-5, with 14 bases that match TRBD2. Losses at the gene ends were 1 base for V and 5 bases for J; bases not matched to a gene: 6. Germline CDR1 and CDR2: SGHTA and FQGNSA. CDR3 size: 17 residues. The CDR3 region is CASSLGLAGGLRETQYF. The DNA for the CDR3 is TGTGCCAGCAGCTTAGGACTAGCGGGAGGGCTCAGGGAGACCCAGTACTTC.

The V and J genes are TRBV28 and TRBJ1-2, with TRBD1 matching over 9 bases. The CDR3 has 15 amino acids. Losses at the gene ends were 7 bases for V and 9 bases for J; bases not matched to a gene: 15. Per germline, CDR1 MDHEN and CDR2 SYDVKM. The CDR3 region has the DNA TGTGCCAGCACCCAACTTTCCGGGACAGGGATGAGCTACACCTTC. Translating gives CASTQLSGTGMSYTF.

V is TRBV5-1 and J is TRBJ2-2; 9 bases match TRBD2. The CDR3 is 17 amino acids. Germline-derived CDR1 and CDR2 are SGHRS and YFSETQ. V was pared by 4 bases and J by 4 bases, with 11 bases of the junction left unmatched. This chain's CDR3 is CASSPPGSGGITGELFF. DNA of the CDR3: TGCGCCAGCAGCCCTCCGGGGAGCGGGGGGATCACCGGGGAGCTGTTTTTT. Full variable domain (outside the CDR3, taken from reference TRBV5-1 and TRBJ2-2): KAGVTQTPRYLIKTRGQQVTLSCSPISGHRSVSWYQQTPGQGLQFLFEYFSETQRNKGNFPGRFSGRQFSNSRSEMNVSTLELGDSALYLCASSPPGSGGITGELFFGEGSRLTVL.

This sequence joins TRBV4-3 and TRBJ2-1, with D maybe TRBD2 (6 bases). Per the germline V gene, CDR1 is LGHNA and CDR2 is YSLEER. The CDR3 consists of 17 residues. V gave up 3 bases and J gave up 7 bases, with 22 bases separating them. The CDR3: CASSQRGGPSTLNEQFF. DNA for the CDR3: TGCGCCAGCAGCCAGAGAGGAGGGCCATCTACGTTGAATGAGCAGTTCTTC.

The J gene is TRBJ2-1, the V gene TRBV11-2; 14 nucleotides agree with TRBD2. V shed 5 bases, J shed 9 bases, and the junction held 9 bases outside the gene matches. Germline V CDR1 and CDR2: SGHAT, FQNNGV. The length of the CDR3 is 16 residues. The CDR3 protein is CASSRGTSGGPVEQFF. The DNA of the CDR3 is TGTGCCAGCAGCCGAGGGACTAGCGGGGGCCCTGTTGAGCAGTTCTTC.

This clone was counted once. The V call is TRBV21-1, the J call TRBJ1-1; TRBD1, as called in the table, went unchecked against the DNA. TRBV21-1 is assigned pseudogene status. The CDR3 is made up of 18 amino acids. CDR3 DNA: TGTGCCAGCAGCCAGGGGGCGCTTCTTCGGTTGGTGGACACTGAAGCTTTCTTT. This codes for CASSQGALLRLVDTEAFF.

As DNA, the CDR3 is TGTGCCAGCAGCTTAGAGGGGGAAGGTAACGAAAAACTGTTTTTT. Translated, it gives CASSLEGEGNEKLFF. The rearrangement joins TRBV13 to TRBJ1-4; D is perhaps TRBD1 (6 bases). Germline assignment: CDR1 PRHDT and CDR2 FYEKMQ (reference sequence). The CDR3 is 15 amino acids. V lost 1 base and J lost 8, with 14 bases in between.

A few counts support this clone. This chain connects TRBV27 to TRBJ2-7, with 12 nucleotides matching TRBD1. Trimming removed 4 bases from V and 2 bases from J; junction bases left unmatched: 15. From germline, CDR1 is MNHEY and CDR2 SMNVEV (reference sequence). CDR3 length equals 19 residues. This CDR3 reads CASSSPTMGQGAIPYEQYF. CDR3 DNA sequence: TGTGCCAGCAGTTCCCCGACGATGGGACAGGGGGCTATCCCCTACGAGCAGTACTTC.